This TCR beta chain originates from a study of blood T cells in healthy people across ages. Alongside a J-beta primer mix, a sample-barcoded 5' primer served in a second PCR lasting about 7 to 12 cycles. TCRdb redid the calling of the 5' RACE reads with MiXCR, one entry per CDR3 protein. The sample lists approximately 850,000 distinct CDR3 sequences; around 42% were seen once. CDR3 length: 14 amino acids. In germline, CDR1 is SGHTA, CDR2 FQGNSA. This clonotype was picked up one time. The junction shows a germline mismatch at one end, possibly a read error. Sequencing was done on a sample of blood. This sequence originates from a man in his sixties in good health. This chain links TRBV7-2 with TRBJ2-4; possibly TRBD1 or TRBD2 for D (5 bases each). The DNA end lines up better with TRBJ2-7; the J call may be wrong. For the CDR3, the DNA is TGTGTCAGCAGATCAACCGGGGCAGGGAACGAGCAGTACTTC. Its translation: CVSRSTGAGNEQYF.